The clone carrying this T cell receptor beta chain was seen many times. Its antigen is unidentified. The data are from a study of regulatory T cells in long-lasting Graves disease. Study results and limitations: Accuracy may have been reduced by the small sample size.

The sample's time point: newly diagnosed GD, antithyroid drugs for less than 3 months. With RNA extracted from PBMCs as input, the TCR library was made. Sequencing libraries for TCR beta were prepared with iRepertoire HTBI primers and Arm-PCR of CDR3 regions. MiXCR, run by TCRdb on the multiplex PCR reads, gives a single entry per CDR3 protein. The sample comprises approximately 360,000 distinct CDR3 sequences, 10% to 15% of which are singletons, and approximately 20% rests with the top ten. The data were also submitted as part of a second study, on T cells in Graves' hyperthyroidism and ophthalmopathy.

Sequenced material: peripheral blood mononuclear cells (PBMCs), taken at new diagnosis, from a patient treated with antithyroid drugs. This sequence originates from a woman in her late teens or twenties with Graves disease.

Here the CDR3 DNA reads TGTGCCAGCAGTTCCCCAGCTAGCGCGAACACCGGGGAGCTGTTTTTT. Its protein is CASSSPASANTGELFF. The chain uses TRBV28 and TRBJ2-2; tentatively, D is TRBD2 (6 bases). Looked up from germline, CDR1 is MDHEN and CDR2 is SYDVKM. CDR3 length equals 16 residues. The V and J ends lost 4 bases and 0 bases respectively, with 12 bases between them.